This passage covers 3 T cell receptor beta chains from one sample sequenced in a study of T-cell reconstitution after alpha-beta-depleted transplantation in children. Unique molecular identifiers were used to barcode this TCRbeta library. Each CDR3 protein is one row after TCRdb ran MiXCR on the PCR reads. The sample contains under 250,000 distinct CDR3 sequences, about 24% of which appear only once. Here the sequenced sample was PBMCs, mostly from graft donor cells, taken 360 days after TCRalphabeta/CD19-depleted stem cell transplant. These receptor sequences come from a female patient under 10 years old who had a stem cell transplant for congenital amegakaryocytic thrombocytopenia, so the T cells may come from the graft donor.

The J gene is TRBJ1-6, the V gene TRBV13; D remains unclear. Germline assignment: CDR1 PRHDT and CDR2 FYEKMQ (reference sequence). V was shortened by 2 bases and J by 10 bases, with 9 bases between the two germline ends. CDR3 size: 13 residues. CDR3 nucleotide sequence: TGTGCCAGCAGCTTATGGGTTGGCTCACCCCTCCACTTT. Translated, it gives CASSLWVGSPLHF.

The J gene is TRBJ1-5, the V gene TRBV20-1, with TRBD1 matching 7 bases. The CDR3 sequence is 17 residues long. V dropped 1 base and J dropped 4; count of bases not matched to a gene: 13. Germline CDR1 is DFQATT and CDR2 is SNEGSKA (reference sequence). CDR3 amino acids: CSARVGQADRPNQPQHF. The DNA of the CDR3 is TGCAGTGCTAGAGTCGGACAGGCCGACCGCCCTAATCAGCCCCAGCATTTT.

This clonotype came up many times. V usage is TRBV12-3 or TRBV12-4 and J usage is TRBJ2-1; maybe TRBD2 (5 bases). Trimming left V 5 bases short and J 1 base short, with 12 bases between. There are 15 residues in the CDR3. CDR3 sequence: CASSPLSGSYNEQFF. The DNA of the CDR3 is TGTGCCAGCAGTCCCCTTTCGGGGTCCTACAATGAGCAGTTCTTC.